This entry lists 29 T cell receptor beta chains sequenced from one sample in a study of neoadjuvant anti-PD-1 for oral cavity cancer. Time point of the sample: after neoadjuvant nivolumab, at surgical resection. Sequencing was performed with immunoSEQ multiplex PCR; in TCRdb, only in-frame clones are kept and a portion is missing. The data hold around 65,000 clones, with roughly nine tenths observed a single time. The sequences come from PBMCs, collected after nivolumab (anti-PD-1) treatment. All receptors come from a person aged 35 to 85 with oral cavity squamous cell carcinoma.

In its sample, this clone was seen a few times. The chain has TRBV5-6 and TRBJ1-1; D call uncertain. CDR3 length: 15 residues. CDR1 SGHDT and CDR2 YYEEEE come from the germline V gene. The V gene lost 1 base and the J gene lost 0 bases, with 10 bases spanning the gap. CDR3 nucleotide sequence: TGTGCCAGCAGCTTGTCTCCGGGCTTGAACACTGAAGCTTTCTTT. Translated: CASSLSPGLNTEAFF.

This rearrangement joins TRBV5-1 to TRBJ2-7; TRBD2 matches at 7 bases. This CDR3 is 15 amino acids long. Germline CDR1 reads SGHRS; CDR2 reads YFSETQ. Trimming took 0 bases from V and 4 from J; bases not matched to a gene: 7. CDR3 sequence reads: CASSLGPSGPYEQYF. For the CDR3, the DNA is TGCGCCAGCAGCTTGGGGCCTAGCGGCCCTTACGAGCAGTACTTC.

This chain connects TRBV19 to TRBJ2-3; maybe TRBD2 (6 bases). The CDR3 sequence is 14 residues long. CDR1 and CDR2 from the germline V gene are LNHDA and SQIVND (reference sequence). The V and J ends lost 7 bases and 3 bases respectively, with 14 bases between them. Here the CDR3 DNA reads TGTGCCAGTACCATAGGAGGGGTAACAGATACGCAGTATTTT. Its protein is CASTIGGVTDTQYF.

V and J are TRBV9 and TRBJ1-4; TRBD1 agrees at 8 bases. The germline V gene encodes CDR1 SGDLS and CDR2 YYNGEE. Trimming took 3 bases from V and 4 from J; bases not matched to a gene: 5. The CDR3 length is 15 residues. The CDR3 DNA reads TGTGCCAGCAGCGGCAGGGACAGGCATAATGAAAAACTGTTTTTT. As protein: CASSGRDRHNEKLFF.

The chain combines TRBV2 with TRBJ2-3; tentatively, D is TRBD2 (5 bases). Trimming shortened V by 5 bases and J by 4 bases, and 10 bases separated the two germline ends. CDR3 length equals 13 residues. Germline V lookup: CDR1 SNHLY, CDR2 FYNNEI. CDR3 sequence: CASSLRAPDTQYF. In DNA form, the CDR3 reads TGTGCCAGCAGTTTGAGGGCTCCAGATACGCAGTATTTT. Drawing the rest from reference TRBV2 and TRBJ2-3, the complete variable domain is EPEVTQTPSHQVTQMGQEVILRCVPISNHLYFYWYRQILGQKVEFLVSFYNNEISEKSEIFDDQFSVERPDGSNFTLKIRSTKLEDSAMYFCASSLRAPDTQYFGPGTRLTVL.

The chain links TRBV5-1 to TRBJ2-2; 11 positions agree with TRBD1. CDR1 is SGHRS, CDR2 YFSETQ, per germline. Trimming took 1 base from V and 5 from J; bases not matched to a gene: 4. The CDR3 covers 16 residues. In DNA, the CDR3 is TGCGCCAGCAGCTTGTTTGGGACAGGGGGAACCGGGGAGCTGTTTTTT. Translation: CASSLFGTGGTGELFF.

The genes are TRBV27 and TRBJ2-1; TRBD1 is a possible D gene (5 bases). V lost 7 bases and J 3 bases, leaving 10 bases between the germline ends. This CDR3 has 13 amino acids. Germline CDR1 is MNHEY and CDR2 is SMNVEV (reference sequence). In DNA form, the CDR3 reads TGTGCCAGCAAAAAAAGGGGCTACAATGAGCAGTTCTTC. This codes for CASKKRGYNEQFF.

This clone was counted a few times. The chain uses TRBV10-3 and TRBJ1-1, with D perhaps TRBD1 (5 bases). The CDR3 is 15 amino acids. The V end lost 3 bases, the J end lost 2 bases, and 13 bases lay between the germline ends. CDR1 and CDR2 from the germline V gene are ENHRY and SYGVKD. The CDR3 sequence: CAISEGVTENTEAFF. For the CDR3, the DNA is TGTGCCATCAGTGAAGGGGTGACAGAAAACACTGAAGCTTTCTTT.

This clone was picked up one time. The chain uses TRBV29-1 and TRBJ2-1, with 8 bases aligning to TRBD1. Germline CDR1 SQVTM, CDR2 ANQGSEA. Trimming removed 4 bases from V and 4 bases from J; junction bases left unmatched: 3. The CDR3 is made up of 13 amino acids. The CDR3, as DNA: TGCAGCGTTGGGACAGGGATGTACAATGAGCAGTTCTTC. Encoded protein: CSVGTGMYNEQFF.

J is TRBJ1-4 and V is TRBV5-1, with unresolved D. CDR3 length: 15 amino acids. CDR1 and CDR2 from the germline V gene are SGHRS and YFSETQ. V lost 0 bases to trimming and J lost 5 bases, with 11 bases between them. The CDR3 loop is CASSLALGPNEKLFF. The CDR3 DNA sequence: TGCGCCAGCAGCTTGGCGTTAGGGCCGAATGAAAAACTGTTTTTT.

V usage is TRBV20-1 and J usage is TRBJ2-1; D unclear. From germline, CDR1 is DFQATT and CDR2 SNEGSKA (reference sequence). The ends were cut back, 4 bases at V and 12 bases at J, with 13 bases in the middle. This CDR3 has 11 amino acids. The CDR3 DNA reads TGCAGTGCTACCGGGTGGGTGGGGCAGTTCTTC. The encoded protein is CSATGWVGQFF.

The chain is built from TRBV30 and TRBJ1-1; the D gene is possibly TRBD1 (5 bases). This CDR3 comprises 12 residues. CDR1 and CDR2 (germline): GTSNPN, SVGIG (reference sequence). The V and J ends lost 4 bases and 5 bases respectively, with 11 bases between them. For the CDR3, the DNA is TGTGCCTGGAAGGGGTATGCTACTGAAGCTTTCTTT. This translates into CAWKGYATEAFF. Filled out from reference TRBV30 and TRBJ1-1, the complete variable domain reads SQTIHQWPATLVQPVGSPLSLECTVEGTSNPNLYWYRQAAGRGLQLLFYSVGIGQISSEVPQNLSASRPQDRQFILSSKKLLLSDSGFYLCAWKGYATEAFFGQGTRLTVV.

The V gene is TRBV7-9, the J gene TRBJ2-2, with TRBD1 as a possible D gene (6 bases). This CDR3 region has 14 residues. Germline CDR1 SEHNR, CDR2 FQNEAQ (reference sequence). V lost 5 bases, J lost 1 base, and 8 bases lay in between. CDR3 amino acids: CASSETGNTGELFF. CDR3 nucleotide sequence: TGTGCCAGCAGCGAGACAGGGAACACCGGGGAGCTGTTTTTT.

This clone was seen a single time. This sequence joins TRBV2 and TRBJ1-5; a possible D gene is TRBD1 (5 bases). Trimming shortened V by 5 bases and J by 4 bases, and 12 bases separated the two germline ends. The V gene's germline CDR1 is SNHLY and CDR2 FYNNEI. The CDR3 covers 14 residues. The CDR3 reads CASSTQGTNQPQHF. DNA of the CDR3: TGTGCCAGCAGTACCCAGGGAACTAATCAGCCCCAGCATTTT.

This chain connects TRBV5-1 to TRBJ1-1, with D possibly being TRBD1 (5 bases). Per the germline V gene, CDR1 is SGHRS and CDR2 is YFSETQ. There are 14 residues in the CDR3. The germline V and J ends were trimmed by 4 bases and 2 bases, with 12 bases remaining between them. CDR3: CASSRDRYNTEAFF. The CDR3 DNA reads as TGCGCCAGCAGCCGGGACCGTTATAACACTGAAGCTTTCTTT.

V is TRBV27 and J is TRBJ1-2; a weak D match, TRBD1 (6 bases). With 3 bases removed from V and 5 bases from J, the gap between germline ends came to 22 bases. CDR3 length equals 17 residues. Germline V gene sequence: CDR1 MNHEY, CDR2 SMNVEV (reference sequence). The CDR3 bases are TGTGCCAGCAGTTTTATTTGGGGGGCGGTAGGCGGTTATGGCTACACCTTC. As protein: CASSFIWGAVGGYGYTF.

V gene TRBV29-1 combines with J gene TRBJ2-5; 10 bases match TRBD2. Germline CDR1 is SQVTM and CDR2 is ANQGSEA. V lost 7 bases to trimming and J lost 5 bases; unmatched junction nucleotides: 7. The CDR3 sequence is 13 residues long. The CDR3 DNA reads as TGCAGCGCTACTAGCGGGATCGGGGAGACCCAGTACTTC. This gives the protein CSATSGIGETQYF.

V gene TRBV10-3 combines with J gene TRBJ1-1; D possibly corresponds to TRBD1 (5 bases). This CDR3 is built from 15 residues. CDR1 is ENHRY and CDR2 is SYGVKD in the germline V gene. Trimming stripped 0 bases from V and 4 bases from J, with 12 bases between. CDR3 in amino acids: CAISESSGLVTEAFF. DNA for the CDR3: TGTGCCATCAGTGAGTCTTCGGGGCTCGTCACTGAAGCTTTCTTT.

V gene TRBV5-1 combines with J gene TRBJ2-7; TRBD2 aligns across 13 bases. Germline CDR1 reads SGHRS; CDR2 reads YFSETQ. Trimming at V came to 5 bases and at J to 2 bases, leaving 1 base not matched to a gene. The length of the CDR3 is 14 residues. The CDR3 spells CASRGTSGAYEQYF. The CDR3 region has the DNA TGCGCCAGCAGAGGGACTAGCGGGGCCTACGAGCAGTACTTC.

V is TRBV30 and J is TRBJ1-4; the D gene is possibly TRBD1 (5 bases). Trimming shortened V by 0 bases and J by 8 bases, and 10 bases separated the two germline ends. The CDR3 extends over 13 amino acids. CDR1 GTSNPN and CDR2 SVGIG come from the germline V gene (reference sequence). CDR3 nucleotides: TGTGCCTGGAGTGTCCAGGGTCGGGAAAAACTGTTTTTT. This translates into CAWSVQGREKLFF.

The chain uses TRBV19 and TRBJ1-2, with 10 bases that match TRBD1. Germline V CDR1 and CDR2: LNHDA, SQIVND (reference sequence). V was clipped by 7 bases and J by 8 bases; unmatched bases: 4. The CDR3 loop spans 12 amino acids. Written as DNA, the CDR3 is TGTGCCAGTACGTGGGACAGGGGCGGCTACACCTTC. Its translation is CASTWDRGGYTF.

V is TRBV7-9 and J is TRBJ2-1; 9 bases match TRBD2. Germline V gene lookup returns CDR1 SEHNR and CDR2 FQNEAQ (reference sequence). J gave up 7 bases and V 9 bases, and 10 bases lay outside the gene matches. The CDR3 extends over 14 amino acids. Here the CDR3 DNA reads TGTGCCAGTAGGAGCGGGGGGTCTGGTAATGAGCAGTTCTTC. It yields the protein CASRSGGSGNEQFF.

This rearrangement joins TRBV10-1 to TRBJ2-5; D not resolved. CDR1 WNHNN and CDR2 SYGVQD come from the germline V gene (reference sequence). The CDR3 length is 14 residues. Deletions cut 0 bases from V and 4 bases from J, with 9 bases between. CDR3: CASSESKRGETQYF. The CDR3 DNA reads as TGCGCCAGCAGTGAGTCCAAGCGAGGAGAGACCCAGTACTTC.

This clone was seen only a few times. The chain links TRBV14 to TRBJ2-7; 15 bases are shared with TRBD2. The germline V gene has CDR1 SGHDN and CDR2 FVKESK. This CDR3 has 17 residues. V was clipped by 5 bases and J by 6 bases; unmatched bases: 11. The CDR3 loop reads CASSSLGGTSGRTEQYF. CDR3 coding DNA: TGTGCCAGCAGCAGCCTAGGAGGGACTAGCGGGAGGACCGAGCAGTACTTC.

The chain uses TRBV27 and TRBJ1-2; D gene uncertain. The CDR3 loop spans 15 amino acids. The germline V gene encodes CDR1 MNHEY and CDR2 SMNVEV (reference sequence). V lost 0 bases and J 3 bases, leaving 11 bases between the germline ends. The CDR3: CASSLSRPGDYGYTF. CDR3 in DNA: TGTGCCAGCAGTTTATCTAGGCCGGGAGACTATGGCTACACCTTC.

The V and J genes are TRBV6-1 and TRBJ1-5, with TRBD1 as a possible D gene (5 bases). Germline CDR1 is MNHNS and CDR2 is SASEGT. V shed 4 bases and J shed 0 bases, with 25 bases lying between them. There are 20 residues in the CDR3. CDR3: CASSASPQGPINYSNQPQHF. CDR3 in DNA: TGTGCCAGCAGTGCTTCACCTCAGGGCCCCATAAATTATAGCAATCAGCCCCAGCATTTT.

The CDR3 loop is CASSGRISGNTIYF. The DNA of the CDR3 is TGTGCCAGCAGTGGCAGGATCTCTGGAAACACCATATATTTT. J is TRBJ1-3 and V is TRBV2; D is uncertain. The germline CDR1 and CDR2 sequences are SNHLY and FYNNEI. CDR3 size: 14 residues. V was shortened by 4 bases and J by 0 bases, with 7 bases between the two germline ends. Using reference TRBV2 and TRBJ1-3 for the parts outside the CDR3, the full variable domain is EPEVTQTPSHQVTQMGQEVILRCVPISNHLYFYWYRQILGQKVEFLVSFYNNEISEKSEIFDDQFSVERPDGSNFTLKIRSTKLEDSAMYFCASSGRISGNTIYFGEGSWLTVV.

V is TRBV25-1 and J is TRBJ2-1; possibly TRBD1 or TRBD2 for D (5 bases each). Per the germline V gene, CDR1 is MGHDK and CDR2 is SYGVNS. CDR3 length: 13 amino acids. Trimming took off 9 bases at V and 1 base at J, with 10 bases between the two ends. The CDR3 reads CASGGRSYNEQFF. The CDR3, as DNA: TGTGCCAGTGGGGGAAGATCCTACAATGAGCAGTTCTTC.

The chain couples TRBV7-8 to TRBJ2-5; D not resolved. V lost 5 bases, J lost 2 bases, and 18 bases lay in between. Germline assignment: CDR1 SGHVS and CDR2 FQNEAQ. There are 16 residues in the CDR3. The CDR3, as DNA: TGTGCCAGCAGCGACTGGACCCCAGACGGGCAAGAGACCCAGTACTTC. Its translation is CASSDWTPDGQETQYF.